This passage covers 8 T cell receptor beta chains from one sample sequenced in a study of vaccination and CD4 T cells after COVID-19 (dated by TCRdb to 2021 to 2024). These receptors are not linked to any known antigen. The sample's time point, from its label and the paper: late sampling 161 to 241 days after vaccination in three convalescent patients. The sample's treatment or condition label is to be understood as: approximately 9-day PBMC culture with coronavirus spike peptide pools or control peptides (ViraFEST assay). The method behind the library was PCR. Sequencing was carried out with an Illumina iSeq 100. At the Johns Hopkins FTIC core, DNA from the cultured CD4+ T cells underwent TCR sequencing with the Oncomine TCR Beta short-read assay. TCRdb's own reprocessing of the public reads used fastp at Q25 and MiXCR and kept productive beta chains. Records with the same CDR3 protein are collapsed into one entry carrying the most frequent genes and DNA. A total of about 22,000 distinct CDR3 sequences appear in this sample, about 35% of them only once. The ten largest clonotypes hold around 9.2% of the sample.

Material: CD4+ T cells from blood, cultured in vitro, obtained about 7 months after SARS-CoV-2 vaccination. The receptors here all came from a human donor who had recovered from COVID-19.

A few counts support this clonotype. The CDR3 is CASRMTSGGYNEQFF. The CDR3 DNA sequence: TGTGCCAGCAGGATGACTAGCGGGGGTTACAATGAGCAGTTCTTC. V and J are TRBV6-1 and TRBJ2-1, with 12 bases that match TRBD2. The germline gives CDR1 MNHNS, CDR2 SASEGT. J gave up 4 bases and V 6 bases, and 4 bases lay outside the gene matches. CDR3 length equals 15 residues.

This clonotype has just a few counts. The rearrangement uses TRBV7-2 and TRBJ2-7; the match to TRBD2 covers 12 bases. This CDR3 has 20 amino acids. The germline gives CDR1 SGHTA, CDR2 FQGNSA. The J segment lost 0 bases and the V segment lost 0 bases, leaving 12 bases of the junction unmatched. CDR3 coding DNA: TGTGCCAGCAGCTTAGCGACCGGGACTAGCGGGTCCAGGAGCTCCTACGAGCAGTACTTC. This sequence encodes CASSLATGTSGSRSSYEQYF.

The chain recombines TRBV20-1 with TRBJ2-7; TRBD1 matches 7 bases. The CDR3 runs to 14 residues. V lost 3 bases and J lost 0; bases outside the gene matches: 5. Looked up from germline, CDR1 is DFQATT and CDR2 is SNEGSKA (reference sequence). In nucleotides, the CDR3 is TGCAGTGCTAGTCAACAGGGGTTCTCCTACGAGCAGTACTTC. It yields the protein CSASQQGFSYEQYF.

The genes are TRBV28 and TRBJ2-7, with 7 nucleotides matching TRBD2. Unmatched junction bases numbered 3, after V lost 2 bases and J lost 2 bases. This CDR3 comprises 14 residues. Germline-derived CDR1 and CDR2 are MDHEN and SYDVKM. The CDR3 DNA sequence: TGTGCCAGCAGTTTACGGGGACTACCCTACGAGCAGTACTTC. Translation gives CASSLRGLPYEQYF.

The chain employs TRBV11-1 and TRBJ2-5; D is tentatively TRBD1 or TRBD2 (5 bases each). Germline assignment: CDR1 SGHAT and CDR2 FQDESV (reference sequence). The CDR3 spans 14 residues. V was trimmed by 3 bases and J by 5 bases, leaving 13 bases between them. The chain's CDR3 is CASSFARGSETQYF. The DNA for the CDR3 is TGTGCCAGCAGCTTTGCGAGGGGCAGCGAGACCCAGTACTTC. Together with reference TRBV11-1 and TRBJ2-5, the CDR3 gives the full variable domain: EAEVAQSPRYKITEKSQAVAFWCDPISGHATLYWYRQILGQGPELLVQFQDESVVDDSQLPKDRFSAERLKGVDSTLKIQPAELGDSAMYLCASSFARGSETQYFGPGTRLLVL.

V is TRBV5-4 and J is TRBJ2-7; 14 nucleotides agree with TRBD2. Germline V lookup: CDR1 SGHNT, CDR2 YYREEE (reference sequence). The CDR3 length is 16 residues. V was clipped by 0 bases and J by 3 bases; unmatched bases: 2. CDR3 region: CASSLGTSGRIYEQYF. The CDR3 region has the DNA TGTGCCAGCAGCTTGGGGACTAGCGGGAGGATCTACGAGCAGTACTTC.

CDR3 nucleotides: TGCAGTGCTAGCCGTCCGGGACACGGCAGCAAAAACATTCAGTACTTC. Amino acid sequence: CSASRPGHGSKNIQYF. V usage is TRBV20-1 and J usage is TRBJ2-4, with D perhaps TRBD1 (6 bases). This CDR3 has 16 residues. Trimming removed 3 bases at V and 3 bases at J, with 18 bases between. Per the germline V gene, CDR1 is DFQATT and CDR2 is SNEGSKA (reference sequence).

The rearrangement joins TRBV7-9 to TRBJ2-5, with D unclear. The CDR3 length is 15 residues. V was shortened by 5 bases and J by 0 bases, with 13 bases between the two germline ends. Germline values: CDR1 SEHNR, CDR2 FQNEAQ (reference sequence). The CDR3 spells CASSLSDWYQETQYF. The DNA for the CDR3 is TGTGCCAGCAGCCTCTCGGATTGGTACCAAGAGACCCAGTACTTC. The whole variable domain, remainder taken from reference TRBV7-9 and TRBJ2-5, is DTGVSQNPRHKITKRGQNVTFRCDPISEHNRLYWYRQTLGQGPEFLTYFQNEAQLEKSRLLSDRFSAERPKGSFSTLEIQRTEQGDSAMYLCASSLSDWYQETQYFGPGTRLLVL.